These 14 T cell receptor beta chains came from one sample sequenced in a study of T cell changes during pregnancy in multiple sclerosis. TCRdb's table, derived via immunoSEQ multiplex PCR, lists solely in-frame clones and lacks some. Of fewer than 140,000 clones in the sample, roughly nine tenths were seen once. The material was peripheral blood, obtained before pregnancy. These receptors were collected from a female donor with multiple sclerosis, enrolled in a pregnancy study.

This clone came up once. This sequence joins TRBV7-9 and TRBJ2-1; TRBD2 matches at 9 bases. Trimming cost V 5 bases and J 4 bases; bases outside gene matches: 9. The CDR3 spans 16 residues. Germline CDR1 is SEHNR and CDR2 is FQNEAQ (reference sequence). The CDR3 sequence is CASSPRAGGGYNEQFF. Written as DNA, the CDR3 is TGTGCCAGCAGCCCGAGGGCGGGGGGGGGATACAATGAGCAGTTCTTC. Variable domain in full (rest from reference TRBV7-9 and TRBJ2-1): DTGVSQNPRHKITKRGQNVTFRCDPISEHNRLYWYRQTLGQGPEFLTYFQNEAQLEKSRLLSDRFSAERPKGSFSTLEIQRTEQGDSAMYLCASSPRAGGGYNEQFFGPGTRLTVL.

V is TRBV11-3 and J is TRBJ1-1; 7 bases are a match to TRBD1. Germline V gene data show CDR1 as SGHNT and CDR2 as YENEEA. The CDR3 totals 14 residues. Unmatched junction bases numbered 5, after V lost 5 bases and J lost 2 bases. CDR3 sequence reads: CASSPTGRNTEAFF. CDR3 in DNA: TGTGCCAGCAGCCCGACAGGGAGAAACACTGAAGCTTTCTTT.

This clone appeared a single time. J is TRBJ2-3 and V is TRBV4-3; D remains unclear. Germline CDR1 reads LGHNA; CDR2 reads YSLEER. The V and J ends lost 0 bases and 1 base respectively, with 11 bases between them. This CDR3 is built from 16 residues. The CDR3, as DNA: TGCGCCAGCAGCCAAGATCAAGGAGAAGGCACAGATACGCAGTATTTT. This translates into CASSQDQGEGTDTQYF.

This clone appeared once. The V and J genes are TRBV6-1 and TRBJ1-2; D remains unclear. CDR1 and CDR2 (germline): MNHNS, SASEGT. This CDR3 is 11 amino acids long. Trimming shortened V by 5 bases and J by 5 bases, and 6 bases separated the two germline ends. The CDR3 DNA reads as TGTGCCAGCAGTCTCCTTTATGGCTACACCTTC. The encoded protein is CASSLLYGYTF.

This chain connects TRBV10-3 to TRBJ2-1; a possible D gene is TRBD2 (5 bases). V dropped 7 bases and J dropped 6 bases, with 10 bases sitting between them. This CDR3 has 12 amino acids. Germline-derived CDR1 and CDR2 are ENHRY and SYGVKD. CDR3 nucleotides: TGTGCCATCAAAGGACTTACCAATGAGCAGTTCTTC. This translates into CAIKGLTNEQFF.

The chain carries TRBV6-1 and TRBJ2-3, with a weak D call TRBD1 (6 bases). Trimming cost V 1 base and J 5 bases, with 13 bases left between them. There are 15 residues in the CDR3. Per germline, CDR1 MNHNS and CDR2 SASEGT. The CDR3, as DNA: TGTGCCAGCAGTGAAGATGGGGGCGCGGTAGATACGCAGTATTTT. Its protein product is CASSEDGGAVDTQYF.

The count of this clone is one. CDR3 sequence reads: CASSLIWPGQGLNTEAFF. The DNA of the CDR3 is TGTGCCAGCAGTTTGATTTGGCCGGGACAGGGGCTGAACACTGAAGCTTTCTTT. The V call is TRBV27, the J call TRBJ1-1; 10 bases are a match to TRBD1. J gave up 0 bases and V 3 bases, and 10 bases lay outside the gene matches. Germline CDR1 reads MNHEY; CDR2 reads SMNVEV (reference sequence). The CDR3 covers 18 residues.

This chain's CDR3 is CASRGDVQFF. The CDR3 bases are TGTGCCTCTCGGGGGGACGTGCAGTTCTTC. The rearrangement uses TRBV11-2 and TRBJ2-1, with 7 nucleotides matching TRBD2. The CDR3 sequence is 10 residues long. V gave up 11 bases and J gave up 12 bases; unmatched junction bases: 7. Germline CDR1 reads SGHAT; CDR2 reads FQNNGV.

This chain joins TRBV5-1 and TRBJ1-2; D remains unclear. Germline V CDR1 and CDR2: SGHRS, YFSETQ. This CDR3 is built from 14 residues. Trimming stripped 1 base from V and 5 bases from J, with 12 bases between. CDR3: CASSLSPGNYGYTF. DNA of the CDR3: TGCGCCAGCAGCTTGTCCCCAGGAAATTATGGCTACACCTTC.

This chain joins TRBV9 and TRBJ2-7; 14 nucleotides agree with TRBD2. Germline CDR1 reads SGDLS; CDR2 reads YYNGEE. The junction had 17 bases not matched to a gene; V was cut back by 5 bases and J by 4 bases. The CDR3 spans 19 residues. For the CDR3, the DNA is TGTGCCAGCAGTGACCTACGGACTAGCGGGGGGCCTCCACGATACGAGCAGTACTTC. It yields the protein CASSDLRTSGGPPRYEQYF.

The V call is TRBV7-9, the J call TRBJ1-4; no reliable D call. From germline, CDR1 is SEHNR and CDR2 FQNEAQ (reference sequence). The CDR3 is 13 residues long. With 7 bases removed from V and 7 bases from J, the gap between germline ends came to 13 bases. The CDR3 DNA reads TGTGCCAGCACGGCCGGAGGAGGTGAAAAACTGTTTTTT. It codes for CASTAGGGEKLFF.

The rearrangement uses TRBV28 and TRBJ2-5, with D maybe TRBD2 (7 bases). Germline CDR1 is MDHEN and CDR2 is SYDVKM. This CDR3 has 15 residues. The germline V and J ends were trimmed by 4 bases and 4 bases, with 16 bases remaining between them. The CDR3 DNA reads TGTGCCAGCAGTTGGGGGGGGGCTGGTAGAGAGACCCAGTACTTC. Residues: CASSWGGAGRETQYF.

This chain links TRBV7-8 with TRBJ2-4; 12 bases fit TRBD2. The CDR3 sequence is 14 residues long. Germline V gene lookup returns CDR1 SGHVS and CDR2 FQNEAQ. The J segment lost 8 bases and the V segment lost 3 bases, leaving 2 bases of the junction unmatched. In nucleotides, the CDR3 is TGTGCCAGCAGCTTGACTAGCGGGAGTCACATTCAGTACTTC. It translates to CASSLTSGSHIQYF.

This clone has a handful of counts. The V call is TRBV19, the J call TRBJ2-1, with D perhaps TRBD2 (6 bases). Trimming took off 0 bases at V and 8 bases at J, with 20 bases between the two ends. The CDR3 totals 17 residues. From germline, CDR1 is LNHDA and CDR2 SQIVND (reference sequence). The CDR3 reads CASSIDRTGTAVDEQFF. CDR3 coding DNA: TGTGCCAGTAGTATAGACCGTACCGGGACTGCAGTCGATGAGCAGTTCTTC.